This T cell receptor (beta chain) was sequenced in a study of shared clonotypes between healthy human individuals. Trimming pared 5 bases from V and 2 bases from J, leaving 3 bases between. Germline assignment: CDR1 MNHNY and CDR2 SVGAGI (reference sequence). This CDR3 is built from 11 residues. Unsorted PBMC contributed approximately 300 ng DNA, approximately 33,000 T cell genomes, to each replicate PCR. Original analysis: ImmunoSEQ yielded junction-only sequences lacking quality scores, so filtering differed. Here immunoSEQ multiplex PCR was the method, and the copy in TCRdb shows in-frame clones only, minus some. V and J calls and clone size are those listed in that table; D and trimming were worked out from the DNA. Found here are about 470,000 clones, around 79% of them singletons; the top ten hold over 10%. Only Caucasian adults living in Nashville, Tennessee served as donors. Unsorted material relied on about 90 million PBMCs as the source of genomic DNA.

This TCR came from a middle-aged woman in good health. Some clones in this sample may be carry-over from other donors' samples. This chain uses TRBV6-6 with TRBJ2-5; no firm D call. Sample: PBMCs. CDR3: CASSQQETQYF. The CDR3, as DNA: TGTGCCAGCAGTCAGCAAGAGACCCAGTACTTC.